These 10 T cell receptor beta chains originate from one sample sequenced in a study of CD8+ T cells in alopecia areata. The treatment: oral pan-JAK inhibitor, 5-10 mg twice daily. Extraction and reverse transcription of RNA yielded cDNA as the sequencing template. TCRdb's table, derived via immunoSEQ multiplex PCR, lists solely in-frame clones and lacks some. The table records 70,000 or so clones, 29% of them present only once. The sequences come from CD8+ T cells sorted from blood, collected at week 4, from a patient treated with tofacitinib. These receptors all come from a human donor with alopecia areata.

This clone was recorded a few times. The chain combines TRBV29-1 with TRBJ2-7; D gene uncertain. Germline CDR1 and CDR2: SQVTM and ANQGSEA. V lost 6 bases and J 0 bases, leaving 12 bases between the germline ends. The CDR3 is made up of 13 amino acids. CDR3 coding DNA: TGCAGCGTGGCCGACACCAGCTCCTACGAGCAGTACTTC. The encoded protein is CSVADTSSYEQYF.

With regard to this clone: At the DNA level, this CDR3 is encoded by other sequences in the same sample as well. This rearrangement joins TRBV29-1 to TRBJ2-2, with unresolved D. Trimming removed 4 bases from V and 1 base from J, with 7 bases in between. Germline lookup yields CDR1 SQVTM and CDR2 ANQGSEA. The CDR3 totals 13 residues. The CDR3: CSVVARNTGELFF. CDR3 in DNA: TGCAGCGTTGTTGCTCGGAACACCGGGGAGCTGTTTTTT.

This clone showed up just once. This chain links TRBV5-1 with TRBJ2-1, with D possibly being TRBD1 (5 bases). This CDR3 has 13 residues. V lost 2 bases to trimming and J lost 7 bases, with 10 bases between them. Germline CDR1 reads SGHRS; CDR2 reads YFSETQ. The CDR3 coding sequence is TGCGCCAGCAGCTTAACGAGGACAAATGAGCAGTTCTTC. It is translated as CASSLTRTNEQFF.

The CDR3 DNA reads TGCAGCGTTGAATGGGACAAACTTTCTTGGGCTAACTATGGCTACACCTTC. Residues: CSVEWDKLSWANYGYTF. V and J are TRBV29-1 and TRBJ1-2; D possibly corresponds to TRBD1 (6 bases). The CDR3 runs to 17 residues. V was clipped by 2 bases and J by 0 bases, with 19 bases between them. Looked up from germline, CDR1 is SQVTM and CDR2 is ANQGSEA.

This sequence joins TRBV29-1 and TRBJ1-1; a weak D match, TRBD1 (5 bases). Deletions cut 0 bases from V and 3 bases from J, with 11 bases between. The CDR3 contains 14 residues. Germline V lookup: CDR1 SQVTM, CDR2 ANQGSEA. CDR3 sequence reads: CSVEEGTLYTEAFF. CDR3 nucleotides: TGCAGCGTTGAAGAGGGGACGCTTTACACTGAAGCTTTCTTT.

There are a few counts of this clone. The V gene is TRBV30, the J gene TRBJ2-3; D is unclear. The CDR3 covers 14 residues. From germline, CDR1 is GTSNPN and CDR2 SVGIG (reference sequence). With 2 bases removed from V and 2 bases from J, the gap between germline ends came to 11 bases. The CDR3 region is CAWSRTVSTDTQYF. The CDR3 region has the DNA TGTGCCTGGAGTAGGACGGTATCCACAGATACGCAGTATTTT.

This clone has more than one count but fewer than ten. J is TRBJ1-2 and V is TRBV29-1; unclear D gene. The V and J ends lost 4 bases and 2 bases respectively, with 8 bases between them. CDR1 SQVTM and CDR2 ANQGSEA come from the germline V gene. The CDR3 totals 12 residues. DNA of the CDR3: TGCAGCGTTGCTGAGGGCAACTATGGCTACACCTTC. This gives the protein CSVAEGNYGYTF.

This chain links TRBV29-1 with TRBJ2-1, with D perhaps TRBD2 (5 bases). Trimming cost V 3 bases and J 7 bases, with 22 bases left between them. Germline V gene lookup returns CDR1 SQVTM and CDR2 ANQGSEA. This CDR3 is 16 amino acids long. The CDR3 nucleotides read TGCAGCGTTGATGTGTGGTCGCGAACGGGATCAAATGAGCAGTTCTTC. It codes for CSVDVWSRTGSNEQFF.

The chain joins TRBV29-1 to TRBJ2-7; 9 bases map to TRBD1. CDR1 is SQVTM, CDR2 ANQGSEA, per germline. The V gene end was trimmed by 7 bases and the J gene end by 0 bases; junction bases not matched to a gene: 7. This CDR3 comprises 14 residues. The CDR3 spells CSAQLDRGSYEQYF. The CDR3, as DNA: TGCAGCGCCCAGTTGGACAGGGGCTCCTACGAGCAGTACTTC.

V is TRBV29-1 and J is TRBJ1-1; 8 bases are a match to TRBD1. The CDR3 is 16 residues long. With V trimmed by 7 bases and J by 4 bases, 17 bases remained unmatched. Germline assignment: CDR1 SQVTM and CDR2 ANQGSEA. The chain's CDR3 is CSANRGYQGPGTEAFF. CDR3 sequence (DNA): TGCAGCGCGAACAGGGGGTATCAGGGGCCGGGCACTGAAGCTTTCTTT.